This TCR beta chain was sequenced in a study of blood T cells in healthy people across ages. Primed by a sample-barcoded 5' primer and a J-beta primer mix, a second PCR proceeded for about 7 to 11 cycles. TCRdb re-analysed the 5' RACE reads in MiXCR, keeping a single row per CDR3 protein. Among more than 1 million distinct CDR3 sequences, around 43% were seen once, and the ten largest hold approximately 20%. The CDR3 has 15 residues. Trimming removed 5 bases at V and 4 bases at J, with 16 bases between. Germline V gene data show CDR1 as SGHTA and CDR2 as FQGNSA. The amount of total RNA extracted per sample was at least 5.5 micrograms.

Sequencing input: blood. This rearrangement joins TRBV7-2 to TRBJ2-3; a possible D gene is TRBD1 (5 bases). The origin of this receptor is a woman aged 55-75 years in good health. The CDR3, as DNA: TGTGCCAGCAGCCCATGGACACCCGGGCCAGATACGCAGTATTTT. This sequence encodes CASSPWTPGPDTQYF.